Presented here are 17 T cell receptor beta chains from one specimen sequenced in a study of cytomegalovirus exposure and HLA in healthy donors. Profiling relied on immunoSEQ multiplex PCR, and the TCRdb table lists in-frame clones only, not all of them. This table has 200,000 to 250,000 clones, about nine tenths appearing once. Input material: PBMCs. These receptor sequences come from a woman in her late teens or twenties in good health and CMV-seropositive.

The chain carries TRBV15 and TRBJ2-1; TRBD2 might be the D (5 bases). V was pared by 0 bases and J by 4 bases, with 13 bases between. The CDR3 loop spans 16 amino acids. Germline values: CDR1 LNHNV, CDR2 YYDKDF (reference sequence). The CDR3 DNA reads as TGTGCCACCAGCAGAGAAGGACGGAGGATTTACAATGAGCAGTTCTTC. It translates to CATSREGRRIYNEQFF. Full variable domain (remainder filled in from reference TRBV15 and TRBJ2-1): DAMVIQNPRYQVTQFGKPVTLSCSQTLNHNVMYWYQQKSSQAPKLLFHYYDKDFNNEADTPDNFQSRRPNTSFCFLDIRSPGLGDTAMYLCATSREGRRIYNEQFFGPGTRLTVL.

V and J are TRBV6-6 and TRBJ1-2; 7 nucleotides match TRBD1. Losses at the gene ends were 5 bases for V and 8 bases for J; bases not matched to a gene: 8. The CDR3 totals 13 residues. CDR1 is MNHNY, CDR2 SVGAGI, per germline (reference sequence). The CDR3 DNA sequence: TGTGCCAGCAGTGCCGAGGGGGCGGGAGGCTACACCTTC. As protein: CASSAEGAGGYTF.

The genes are TRBV5-5 and TRBJ1-2; no reliable D call. The germline V gene encodes CDR1 SGHKS and CDR2 YYEKEE (reference sequence). CDR3 length: 11 residues. V lost 6 bases and J 7 bases, leaving 10 bases between the germline ends. The CDR3 here is CASTGGVGYTF. In nucleotides, the CDR3 is TGTGCCAGCACCGGCGGGGTTGGCTACACCTTC.

V and J are TRBV12-2 and TRBJ2-2; TRBD1, the D gene given by the table, was not confirmed from the DNA. TRBV12-2 is listed as a pseudogene. The length of the CDR3 is 16 residues. CDR3 loop: CASRLRAGQVTGELFF. DNA of the CDR3: TGTGCAAGTCGCTTAAGGGCGGGACAGGTCACCGGGGAGCTGTTTTTT.

The chain links TRBV5-1 to TRBJ1-2, with 12 positions matching TRBD1. Germline trimming cut 0 bases from V and 5 bases from J; bases unmatched to any gene: 14. The CDR3 consists of 19 residues. The germline gives CDR1 SGHRS, CDR2 YFSETQ. The CDR3 coding sequence is TGCGCCAGCAGCTTGGGGTGGTCCCGGGACAGGGGGCAAGGATATGGCTACACCTTC. Translating it yields CASSLGWSRDRGQGYGYTF.

The CDR3 DNA reads as TGTGCCAGCAGTTACTCTCCGGGGGAGGCAACCTACGAGCAGTACTTC. Its translation is CASSYSPGEATYEQYF. The chain is built from TRBV6-5 and TRBJ2-7, with D perhaps TRBD2 (6 bases). Per germline, CDR1 MNHEY and CDR2 SVGAGI. The V and J ends lost 0 bases and 2 bases respectively, with 14 bases between them. There are 16 residues in the CDR3.

The chain has TRBV6-4 and TRBJ2-1; 7 nucleotides align to TRBD1. V trimming: 0 bases; J trimming: 3 bases; junction bases outside the gene matches: 2. This CDR3 spans 15 amino acids. Germline CDR1 reads MRHNA; CDR2 reads SNTAGT. The CDR3 spells CASSDSPGGYNEQFF. CDR3 coding DNA: TGTGCCAGCAGTGACTCGCCAGGGGGCTACAATGAGCAGTTCTTC.

This rearrangement joins TRBV27 to TRBJ1-1; D perhaps matches TRBD1 (6 bases). V lost 8 bases and J 4 bases, leaving 20 bases between the germline ends. Germline V gene data show CDR1 as MNHEY and CDR2 as SMNVEV (reference sequence). CDR3 length equals 15 residues. CDR3 amino acids: CASALRPRGSTEAFF. The CDR3 DNA is TGTGCCAGCGCATTACGCCCAAGGGGGAGCACTGAAGCTTTCTTT.

The rearrangement joins TRBV7-9 to TRBJ2-7; no reliable D call. The V end lost 5 bases, the J end lost 3 bases, and 11 bases lay between the germline ends. CDR1 and CDR2 from the germline V gene are SEHNR and FQNEAQ (reference sequence). The length of the CDR3 is 13 residues. CDR3 amino acids: CASSRGPGYEQYF. The CDR3 DNA is TGTGCCAGCAGCCGAGGTCCCGGCTACGAGCAGTACTTC.

Details on this clone: The sample has other DNA sequences that encode this CDR3 too. This chain links TRBV9 with TRBJ1-1; D is undetermined. V gave up 4 bases and J gave up 1 base, with 5 bases separating them. Germline loops: CDR1 SGDLS, CDR2 YYNGEE. This CDR3 region has 12 residues. The DNA of the CDR3 is TGTGCCAGCAGCCCAGGGAACACTGAAGCTTTCTTT. It translates to CASSPGNTEAFF.

The rearrangement uses TRBV10-2 and TRBJ2-5; TRBD2 matches 13 bases. The length of the CDR3 is 15 residues. The V segment lost 6 bases and the J segment 3 bases; nucleotides outside the gene matches: 4. The V gene's germline CDR1 is WSHSY and CDR2 SAAADI. DNA for the CDR3: TGCGCCAGCAGATTTGGACTAGCGGGAGAAGAGACCCAGTACTTC. Its translation is CASRFGLAGEETQYF.

The V and J genes are TRBV6-5 and TRBJ1-1; a weak D match, TRBD1 (5 bases). Germline V gene data show CDR1 as MNHEY and CDR2 as SVGAGI. The CDR3 loop spans 15 amino acids. With 0 bases removed from V and 2 bases from J, the gap between germline ends came to 10 bases. The CDR3 nucleotides read TGTGCCAGCAGTTACTCGGGGGGGGAAAACACTGAAGCTTTCTTT. Translating gives CASSYSGGENTEAFF.

V is TRBV7-9 and J is TRBJ2-1; 8 bases fit TRBD2. Trimming cost V 4 bases and J 5 bases; bases outside gene matches: 4. This CDR3 is 14 amino acids long. CDR1 and CDR2 from the germline V gene are SEHNR and FQNEAQ (reference sequence). The CDR3 DNA sequence: TGTGCCAGCAGCTCTCCGGGACTAGACAATGAGCAGTTCTTC. Translating gives CASSSPGLDNEQFF. Supplemented by reference TRBV7-9 and TRBJ2-1, the full variable domain reads DTGVSQNPRHKITKRGQNVTFRCDPISEHNRLYWYRQTLGQGPEFLTYFQNEAQLEKSRLLSDRFSAERPKGSFSTLEIQRTEQGDSAMYLCASSSPGLDNEQFFGPGTRLTVL.

The V gene is TRBV5-1, the J gene TRBJ2-1, with 11 bases identical to TRBD1. Germline V gene sequence: CDR1 SGHRS, CDR2 YFSETQ. J was trimmed by 4 bases and V by 4 bases; bases with no gene match: 7. CDR3 size: 16 residues. The CDR3 sequence is CASSLVRDRGYNEQFF. CDR3 in DNA: TGCGCCAGCAGCCTCGTCCGGGACAGGGGGTACAATGAGCAGTTCTTC.

This clone was seen only a few times. The CDR3 region is CASSVTSSYEQYF. The CDR3 DNA reads as TGTGCCAGCAGTGTCACGAGCTCCTACGAGCAGTACTTC. The chain links TRBV25-1 to TRBJ2-7; D unclear. The CDR3 consists of 13 residues. V was trimmed by 4 bases and J by 0 bases, leaving 7 bases between them. The germline gives CDR1 MGHDK, CDR2 SYGVNS.

The chain carries TRBV7-9 and TRBJ2-1; D may be TRBD1 (5 bases). Germline V gene sequence: CDR1 SEHNR, CDR2 FQNEAQ (reference sequence). Trimming cost V 5 bases and J 6 bases, with 11 bases left between them. This CDR3 comprises 13 residues. The CDR3 region is CASSQNQGNEQFF. The DNA of the CDR3 is TGTGCCAGCAGCCAAAACCAGGGCAATGAGCAGTTCTTC.

This clone was seen once. The chain is built from TRBV11-2 and TRBJ2-7; TRBD2 agrees at 7 bases. Germline CDR1 SGHAT, CDR2 FQNNGV. V gave up 5 bases and J gave up 0 bases; unmatched junction bases: 7. The CDR3 is 15 amino acids. The CDR3 sequence is CASSRVAGLSYEQYF. CDR3 DNA: TGTGCCAGCAGCAGGGTAGCGGGCCTCTCCTACGAGCAGTACTTC.